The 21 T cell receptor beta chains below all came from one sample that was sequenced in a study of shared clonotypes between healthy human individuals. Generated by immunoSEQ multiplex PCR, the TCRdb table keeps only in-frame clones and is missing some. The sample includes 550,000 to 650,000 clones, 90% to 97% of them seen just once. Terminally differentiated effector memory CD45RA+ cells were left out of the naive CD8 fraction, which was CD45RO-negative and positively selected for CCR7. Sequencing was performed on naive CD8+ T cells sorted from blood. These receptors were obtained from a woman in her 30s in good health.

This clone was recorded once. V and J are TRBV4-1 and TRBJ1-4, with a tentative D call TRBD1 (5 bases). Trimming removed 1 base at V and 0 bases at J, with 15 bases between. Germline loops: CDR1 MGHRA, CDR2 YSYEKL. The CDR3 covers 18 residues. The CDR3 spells CASSQAAGDSATNEKLFF. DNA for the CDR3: TGCGCCAGCAGCCAAGCAGCAGGTGACAGTGCAACTAATGAAAAACTGTTTTTT.

The CDR3 region has the DNA TGTGCCAGCAGTTTATCGGGAGCGGGATTAGTCTACGAGCAGTACTTC. It encodes CASSLSGAGLVYEQYF. V is TRBV27 and J is TRBJ2-7, with 7 bases that match TRBD2. Germline CDR1 reads MNHEY; CDR2 reads SMNVEV (reference sequence). This CDR3 region has 16 residues. V gave up 0 bases and J gave up 3 bases; unmatched junction bases: 8.

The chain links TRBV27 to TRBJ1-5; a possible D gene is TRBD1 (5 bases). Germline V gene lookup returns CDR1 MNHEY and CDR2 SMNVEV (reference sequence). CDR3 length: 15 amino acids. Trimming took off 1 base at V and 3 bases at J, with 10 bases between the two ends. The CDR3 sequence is CASSLFWGLNQPQHF. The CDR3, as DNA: TGTGCCAGCAGTTTATTTTGGGGCCTCAATCAGCCCCAGCATTTT.

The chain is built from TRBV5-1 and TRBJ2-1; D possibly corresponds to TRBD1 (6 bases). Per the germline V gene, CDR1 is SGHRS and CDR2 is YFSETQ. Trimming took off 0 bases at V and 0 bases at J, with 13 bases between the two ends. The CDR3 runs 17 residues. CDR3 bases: TGCGCCAGCAGCTTGGAACAGGCGGACAGCTCCTACAATGAGCAGTTCTTC. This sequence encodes CASSLEQADSSYNEQFF.

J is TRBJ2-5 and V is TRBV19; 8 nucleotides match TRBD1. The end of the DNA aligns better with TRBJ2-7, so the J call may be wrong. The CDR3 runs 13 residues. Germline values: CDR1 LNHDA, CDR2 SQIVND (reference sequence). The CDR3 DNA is TGTGCCAGTAGTCGGACAGGGACCTACGAGCAGTACTTC. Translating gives CASSRTGTYEQYF.

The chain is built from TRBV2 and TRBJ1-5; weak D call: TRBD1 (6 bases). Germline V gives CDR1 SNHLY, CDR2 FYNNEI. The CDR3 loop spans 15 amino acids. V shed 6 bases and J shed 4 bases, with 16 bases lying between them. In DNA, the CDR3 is TGTGCCAGCAGCCCACGCCGGACAGAAAATCAGCCCCAGCATTTT. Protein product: CASSPRRTENQPQHF.

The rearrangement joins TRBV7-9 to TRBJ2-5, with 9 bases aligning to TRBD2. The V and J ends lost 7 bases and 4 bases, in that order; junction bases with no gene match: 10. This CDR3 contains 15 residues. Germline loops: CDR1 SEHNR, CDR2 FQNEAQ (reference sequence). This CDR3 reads CASTWSLAGRETQYF. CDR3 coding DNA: TGTGCCAGCACCTGGTCCCTAGCGGGACGAGAGACCCAGTACTTC.

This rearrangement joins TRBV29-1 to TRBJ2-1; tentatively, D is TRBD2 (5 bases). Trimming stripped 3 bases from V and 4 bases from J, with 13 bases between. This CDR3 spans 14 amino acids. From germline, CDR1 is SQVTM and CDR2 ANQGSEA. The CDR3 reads CSVDGRDPYNEQFF. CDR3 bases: TGCAGCGTTGACGGTCGGGATCCGTACAATGAGCAGTTCTTC.

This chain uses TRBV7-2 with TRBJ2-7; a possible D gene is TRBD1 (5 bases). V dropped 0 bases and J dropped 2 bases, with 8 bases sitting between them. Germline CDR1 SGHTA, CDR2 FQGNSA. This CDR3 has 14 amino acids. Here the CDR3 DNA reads TGTGCCAGCAGCTTAGCCCAGGGAACCTACGAGCAGTACTTC. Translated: CASSLAQGTYEQYF.

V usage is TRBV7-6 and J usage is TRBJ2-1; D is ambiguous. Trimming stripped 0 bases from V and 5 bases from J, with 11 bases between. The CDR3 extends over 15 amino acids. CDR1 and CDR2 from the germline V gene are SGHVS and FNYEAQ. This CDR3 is CASSLALGADNEQFF. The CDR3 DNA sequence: TGTGCCAGCAGCTTAGCGCTGGGCGCAGACAATGAGCAGTTCTTC.

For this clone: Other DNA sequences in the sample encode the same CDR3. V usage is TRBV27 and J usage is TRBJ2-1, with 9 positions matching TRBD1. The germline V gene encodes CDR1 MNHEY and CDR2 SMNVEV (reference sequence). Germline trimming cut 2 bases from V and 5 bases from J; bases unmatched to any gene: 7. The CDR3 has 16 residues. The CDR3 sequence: CASSLLGQGFDNEQFF. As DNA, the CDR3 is TGTGCCAGCAGTTTACTCGGACAGGGGTTCGACAATGAGCAGTTCTTC.

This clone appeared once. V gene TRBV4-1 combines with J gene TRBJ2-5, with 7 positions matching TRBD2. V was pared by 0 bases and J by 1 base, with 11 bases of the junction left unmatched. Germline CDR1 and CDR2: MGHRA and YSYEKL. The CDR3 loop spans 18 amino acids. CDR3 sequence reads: CASSQEGRGEGLQETQYF. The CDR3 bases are TGCGCCAGCAGCCAAGAGGGTCGGGGGGAGGGCCTCCAAGAGACCCAGTACTTC.

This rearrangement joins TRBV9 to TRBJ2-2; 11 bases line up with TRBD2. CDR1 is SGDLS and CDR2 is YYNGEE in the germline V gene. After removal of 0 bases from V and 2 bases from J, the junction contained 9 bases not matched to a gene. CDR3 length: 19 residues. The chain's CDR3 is CASSVATGLAGGNTGELFF. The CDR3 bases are TGTGCCAGCAGCGTAGCTACAGGGCTAGCGGGAGGAAACACCGGGGAGCTGTTTTTT.

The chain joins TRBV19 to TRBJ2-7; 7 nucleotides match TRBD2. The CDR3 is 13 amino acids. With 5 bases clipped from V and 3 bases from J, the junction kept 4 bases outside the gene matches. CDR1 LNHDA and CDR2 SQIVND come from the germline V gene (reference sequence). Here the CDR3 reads CASSVLADYEQYF. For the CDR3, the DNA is TGTGCCAGTAGTGTCCTAGCGGACTACGAGCAGTACTTC.

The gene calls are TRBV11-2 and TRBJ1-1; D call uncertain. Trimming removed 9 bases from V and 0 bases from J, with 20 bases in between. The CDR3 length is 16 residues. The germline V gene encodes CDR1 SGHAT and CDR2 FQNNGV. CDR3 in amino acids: CASLDKEVLMNTEAFF. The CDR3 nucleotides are TGTGCCAGTCTGGATAAAGAAGTCCTCATGAACACTGAAGCTTTCTTT.

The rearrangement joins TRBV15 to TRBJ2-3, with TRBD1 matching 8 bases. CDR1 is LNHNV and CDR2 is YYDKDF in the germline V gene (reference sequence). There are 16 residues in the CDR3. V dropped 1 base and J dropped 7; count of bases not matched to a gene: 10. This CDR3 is CATSRATTGGRNTQYF. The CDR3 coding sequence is TGTGCCACCAGCAGAGCAACAACAGGGGGGCGGAATACGCAGTATTTT.

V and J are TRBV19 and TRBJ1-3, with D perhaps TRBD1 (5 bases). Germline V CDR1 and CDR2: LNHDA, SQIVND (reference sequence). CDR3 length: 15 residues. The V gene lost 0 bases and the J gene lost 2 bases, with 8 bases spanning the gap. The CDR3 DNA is TGTGCCAGTAGTATAGATCCCAGGGCTGGAAACACCATATATTTT. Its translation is CASSIDPRAGNTIYF.

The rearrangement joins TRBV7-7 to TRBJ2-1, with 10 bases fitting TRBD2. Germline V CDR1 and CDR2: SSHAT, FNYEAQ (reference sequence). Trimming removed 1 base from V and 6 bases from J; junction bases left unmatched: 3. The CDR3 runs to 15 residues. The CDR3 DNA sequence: TGTGCCAGCAGCTTAGTTTCTAGCGGGAGCAATGAGCAGTTCTTC. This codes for CASSLVSSGSNEQFF.

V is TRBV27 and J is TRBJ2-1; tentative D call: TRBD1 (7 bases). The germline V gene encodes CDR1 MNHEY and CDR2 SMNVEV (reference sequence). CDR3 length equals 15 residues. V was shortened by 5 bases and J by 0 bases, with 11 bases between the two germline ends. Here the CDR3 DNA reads TGTGCCAGCAGTACAGGGGAGGTCTCCTACAATGAGCAGTTCTTC. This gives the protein CASSTGEVSYNEQFF.

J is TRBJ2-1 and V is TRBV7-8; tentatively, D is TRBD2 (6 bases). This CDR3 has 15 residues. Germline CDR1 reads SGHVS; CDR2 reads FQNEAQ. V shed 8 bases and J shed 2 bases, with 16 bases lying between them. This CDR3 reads CASGLWRGTYNEQFF. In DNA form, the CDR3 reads TGTGCCAGCGGTCTCTGGCGGGGAACCTACAATGAGCAGTTCTTC.

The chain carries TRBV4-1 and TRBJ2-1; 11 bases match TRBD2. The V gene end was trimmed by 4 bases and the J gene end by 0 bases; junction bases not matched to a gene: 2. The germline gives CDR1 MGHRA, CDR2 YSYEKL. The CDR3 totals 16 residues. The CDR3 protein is CASSPTSGSSYNEQFF. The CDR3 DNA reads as TGCGCCAGCAGCCCTACTAGCGGGAGCTCCTACAATGAGCAGTTCTTC.